The present entry profiles one TCR beta chain with its context. The antigen remains undetermined. This sample is drawn from a study of a mutant IDH1 vaccine in newly diagnosed glioma. Study context: Patients arrived already treated with radiotherapy, temozolomide, or both, most having had both. The study's findings and limits: Apparently, pseudoprogression bore no relation to changes among the top peripheral T cell clonotypes. In around 93% of patients, immune responses induced by the vaccine occurred.

Stated time point: week 23, last vaccination. Every vaccine dose comprised 300 ug of mutant IDH1 20-mer peptide plus topical imiquimod. Sequenced by immunoSEQ multiplex PCR; TCRdb stores in-frame clones only, minus some. The sample comprises about 38,000 clones, 81% of which are singletons, and roughly 5% rests with the top ten. Deletions cut 3 bases from V and 0 bases from J, with 6 bases between. Germline CDR1 SGHTA, CDR2 FQGNSA. The CDR3 contains 14 residues. The receptor comes from a man aged 35-49 years with glioma. This material consisted of PBMCs, taken from a glioma patient whose treatment included an IDH1 peptide vaccine. The chain is built from TRBV7-2 and TRBJ1-5; D not resolved. The CDR3 loop is CASSFLYSNQPQHF. The CDR3 DNA reads TGTGCCAGCAGCTTCTTATATAGCAATCAGCCCCAGCATTTT.